A selection of T cell receptor beta chains follows, all from one sample in a study of T-cell memory formation after mild COVID-19. TCRdb reprocessed the 5' RACE reads via MiXCR and lists one record per CDR3 protein. The sample contains 300,000 to 350,000 distinct CDR3 sequences, roughly 19% of which appear only once. The sequenced material came from PBMCs or a T cell subset sorted from them (not recorded which). The receptors were sampled from a young man who had mild COVID-19 (a few samples of this study predate the infection). Cell type and time point are not known. CDR3s include the opening cysteine and the closing phenylalanine or tryptophan. The order of the fields is clone size, J gene, V gene, D gene, CDR3 protein, CDR3 DNA. A D gene is named only where the DNA matches it firmly. Size is stated for part of the rows, as once, few or many counts, or as a class when the clone is expanded.

few,TRBJ2-5,TRBV7-9,NA,CASSWASGSGETQYF,TGTGCCAGCAGCTGGGCAAGCGGGTCGGGGGAGACCCAGTACTTC
NA,TRBJ1-1,TRBV20-1,TRBD1,CSARRPGTENTEAFF,TGCAGTGCCAGAAGACCCGGGACAGAGAACACTGAAGCTTTCTTT
NA,TRBJ2-1,TRBV19,TRBD2,CASSPRLAANEQFF,TGTGCCAGTAGCCCACGACTAGCTGCCAATGAGCAGTTCTTC
NA,TRBJ2-5,TRBV28,TRBD2,CASRHTGGLETQYF,TGTGCCAGCAGGCACACGGGGGGGCTGGAGACCCAGTACTTC
few,TRBJ1-2,TRBV12-3/TRBV12-4,NA,CASSFRWGTGGYTF,TGTGCCAGCAGTTTCCGATGGGGTACTGGCGGCTACACCTTC
few,TRBJ2-3,TRBV24-1,TRBD1,CATSDLGQGIDTQYF,TGTGCCACCAGTGATCTAGGACAGGGGATAGATACGCAGTATTTT
NA,TRBJ2-5,TRBV6-2/TRBV6-3,NA,CASSRSGIGTQYF,TGTGCCAGCAGTCGGAGTGGTATCGGGACCCAGTACTTC
NA,TRBJ1-1,TRBV27,NA,CASSLSGGGEAFF,TGTGCCAGCAGTTTATCGGGGGGTGGTGAAGCTTTCTTT
NA,TRBJ1-5,TRBV7-9,NA,CASGFGQGGLRSNQPQHF,TGTGCCAGCGGGTTCGGGCAGGGAGGTCTTCGGAGCAATCAGCCCCAGCATTTT
few,TRBJ2-1,TRBV7-9,TRBD2,CASSLALAGIYNEQFF,TGTGCCAGCAGCCTCGCCCTAGCGGGGATTTACAATGAGCAGTTCTTC
NA,TRBJ2-7,TRBV4-1,TRBD2,CASSHGTSVSYEQYF,TGCGCCAGCAGCCACGGGACTAGCGTCTCCTACGAGCAGTACTTC
NA,TRBJ1-2,TRBV4-1,NA,CASSQDPSENYGYTF,TGCGCCAGCAGCCAAGATCCCAGCGAGAACTATGGCTACACCTTC